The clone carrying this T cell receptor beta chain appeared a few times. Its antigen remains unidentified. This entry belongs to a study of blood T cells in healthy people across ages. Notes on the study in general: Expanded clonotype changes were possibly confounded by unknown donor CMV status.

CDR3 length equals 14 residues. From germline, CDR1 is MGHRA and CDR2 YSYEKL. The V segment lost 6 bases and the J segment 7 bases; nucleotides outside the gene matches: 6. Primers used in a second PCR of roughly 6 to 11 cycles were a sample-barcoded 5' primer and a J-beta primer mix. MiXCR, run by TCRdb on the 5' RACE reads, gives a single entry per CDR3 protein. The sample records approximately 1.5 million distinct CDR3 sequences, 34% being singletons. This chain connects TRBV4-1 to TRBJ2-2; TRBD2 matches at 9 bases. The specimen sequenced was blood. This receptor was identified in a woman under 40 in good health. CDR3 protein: CASRRLADNGELFF. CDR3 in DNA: TGCGCCAGCAGGCGACTAGCGGATAACGGGGAGCTGTTTTTT.